This T cell receptor (beta chain) emerged from a study of blood T cells in healthy people across ages. Study results and limitations: Diversity was higher, and naive CD4+ cells more numerous, in long-lived donors than in aged donors.

A J-beta primer mix and a sample-barcoded 5' primer were used in a second PCR of roughly 6 to 11 cycles. Via MiXCR, TCRdb re-called the 5' RACE reads, giving one row per CDR3 protein. The table has about 1.4 million distinct CDR3 sequences, around 59% seen once. The CDR3 length is 14 residues. The germline gives CDR1 LGHDT, CDR2 YNNKEL (reference sequence). V lost 0 bases and J lost 6; bases outside the gene matches: 5. On this clonotype itself: Its target is not known.

The sample was blood. The origin of this receptor is a young man in good health. This sequence joins TRBV3-1 and TRBJ2-7, with 7 bases matching TRBD1. The CDR3, as DNA: TGTGCCAGCAGCCAAGAAAAGAGGACAGGCGAGCAGTACTTC. Protein product: CASSQEKRTGEQYF.